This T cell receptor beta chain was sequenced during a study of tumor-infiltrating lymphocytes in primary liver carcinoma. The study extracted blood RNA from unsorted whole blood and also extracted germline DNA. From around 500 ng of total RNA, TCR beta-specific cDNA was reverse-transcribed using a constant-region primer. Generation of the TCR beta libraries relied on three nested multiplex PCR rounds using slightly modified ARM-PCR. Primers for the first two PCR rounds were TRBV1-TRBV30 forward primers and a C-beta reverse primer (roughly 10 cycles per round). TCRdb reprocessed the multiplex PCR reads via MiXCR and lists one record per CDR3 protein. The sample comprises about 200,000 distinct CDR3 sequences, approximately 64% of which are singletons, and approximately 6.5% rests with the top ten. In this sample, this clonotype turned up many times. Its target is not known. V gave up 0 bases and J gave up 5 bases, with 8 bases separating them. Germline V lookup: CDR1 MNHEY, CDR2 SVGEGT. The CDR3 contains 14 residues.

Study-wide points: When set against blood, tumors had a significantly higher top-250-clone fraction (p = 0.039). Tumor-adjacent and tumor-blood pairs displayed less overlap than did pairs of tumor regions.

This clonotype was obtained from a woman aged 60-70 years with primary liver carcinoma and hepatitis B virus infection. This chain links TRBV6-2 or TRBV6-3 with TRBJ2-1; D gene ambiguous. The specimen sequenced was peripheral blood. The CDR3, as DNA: TGTGCCAGCAGTTACTCAACCGAGGACAATGAGCAGTTCTTC. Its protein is CASSYSTEDNEQFF.